These 31 T cell receptor beta chains were sequenced from one sample in a study of blood T cell repertoires in COVID-19. Measured with immunoSEQ multiplex PCR; TCRdb has only the in-frame clones, and not every one. This sample has almost 95,000 clones, with about 71% found just once. Sample: peripheral blood. The receptors derive from a woman aged 60-75 years in a cohort sampled during active or convalescent COVID-19.

The chain carries TRBV2 and TRBJ1-5; 7 bases line up with TRBD1. CDR1 SNHLY and CDR2 FYNNEI come from the germline V gene. The CDR3 contains 15 residues. V lost 7 bases and J lost 7; bases outside the gene matches: 13. DNA of the CDR3: TGTGCCAGCACCCCCCAAGGGGGCTTTGGGCAGCCCCAGCATTTT. Protein: CASTPQGGFGQPQHF.

The chain couples TRBV3-1 (or the pseudogene TRBV3-2) to TRBJ2-7, with 9 bases matching TRBD2. V lost 1 base, J lost 7 bases, and 11 bases stayed unmatched. The CDR3 length is 16 residues. CDR1 LGHDT and CDR2 YNNKEL come from the germline V gene (reference sequence). CDR3 protein: CASSQVWSGGSSEQYF. Written as DNA, the CDR3 is TGTGCCAGCAGCCAAGTATGGAGCGGGGGGTCTAGTGAGCAGTACTTC.

The chain joins TRBV5-1 to TRBJ2-3; 9 bases align to TRBD1. V dropped 4 bases and J dropped 3; count of bases not matched to a gene: 0. CDR3 size: 13 residues. In germline, CDR1 is SGHRS, CDR2 YFSETQ. The CDR3 protein is CASSGQGTDTQYF. The CDR3 region has the DNA TGCGCCAGCAGCGGACAGGGGACAGATACGCAGTATTTT.

The chain is built from TRBV25-1 and TRBJ2-2; TRBD1 aligns across 11 bases. Germline lookup yields CDR1 MGHDK and CDR2 SYGVNS. This CDR3 contains 15 residues. Germline trimming cut 5 bases from V and 6 bases from J; bases unmatched to any gene: 5. The CDR3 nucleotides are TGTGCCAGCAGTCGGCCGGGACAGGGGGCCGGGGAGCTGTTTTTT. Protein product: CASSRPGQGAGELFF. The variable domain in full, with the rest retrieved from reference TRBV25-1 and TRBJ2-2, is EADIYQTPRYLVIGTGKKITLECSQTMGHDKMYWYQQDPGMELHLIHYSYGVNSTEKGDLSSESTVSRIRTEHFPLTLESARPSHTSQYLCASSRPGQGAGELFFGEGSRLTVL.

The V gene is TRBV20-1, the J gene TRBJ1-5; D uncertain. Trimming cost V 3 bases and J 4 bases, with 13 bases left between them. CDR3 length: 14 residues. Germline V CDR1 and CDR2: DFQATT, SNEGSKA (reference sequence). The CDR3, as DNA: TGCAGTGCTAGTAGCCAGGCAGCAAATCAGCCCCAGCATTTT. It codes for CSASSQAANQPQHF.

This clone was counted between two and nine times. J is TRBJ1-6 and V is TRBV30; 7 bases are a match to TRBD1. The CDR3 length is 18 residues. Germline trimming cut 7 bases from V and 0 bases from J; bases unmatched to any gene: 15. Germline-derived CDR1 and CDR2 are GTSNPN and SVGIG (reference sequence). CDR3 nucleotide sequence: TGTGCCTCCCCCACAGGGGCGCCCGGTAGCTCCTATAATTCACCCCTCCACTTT. Translation gives CASPTGAPGSSYNSPLHF.

The chain couples TRBV5-4 to TRBJ2-7; D possibly corresponds to TRBD2 (6 bases). CDR1 SGHNT and CDR2 YYREEE come from the germline V gene (reference sequence). V was shortened by 4 bases and J by 6 bases, with 11 bases between the two germline ends. This CDR3 has 12 amino acids. This chain's CDR3 is CASSRGGPEQYF. CDR3 nucleotide sequence: TGTGCCAGCAGCCGCGGAGGGCCCGAGCAGTACTTC.

This sequence joins TRBV19 and TRBJ1-1; D gene unclear. The CDR3 totals 12 residues. Trimming took off 7 bases at V and 3 bases at J, with 9 bases between the two ends. Germline CDR1 is LNHDA and CDR2 is SQIVND (reference sequence). The CDR3 protein is CASTRSHTEAFF. CDR3 bases: TGTGCCAGTACTCGGAGTCACACTGAAGCTTTCTTT.

V and J are TRBV7-3 and TRBJ2-7; weak D call: TRBD1 (6 bases). This CDR3 comprises 13 residues. Trimming took off 2 bases at V and 3 bases at J, with 8 bases between the two ends. Germline V gives CDR1 SGHTA, CDR2 FQGTGA. CDR3 region: CASSLEQGYEQYF. CDR3 nucleotides: TGTGCCAGCAGCTTAGAACAGGGCTACGAGCAGTACTTC. Full variable domain (outside the CDR3, taken from reference TRBV7-3 and TRBJ2-7): GAGVSQTPSNKVTEKGKYVELRCDPISGHTALYWYRQSLGQGPEFLIYFQGTGAADDSGLPNDRFFAVRPEGSVSTLKIQRTERGDSAVYLCASSLEQGYEQYFGPGTRLTVT.

The V gene is TRBV10-3, the J gene TRBJ1-1, with 7 bases fitting TRBD1. The CDR3 is 15 residues long. CDR1 is ENHRY, CDR2 SYGVKD, per germline. After removal of 2 bases from V and 1 base from J, the junction contained 4 bases not matched to a gene. This CDR3 is CAISEAGQSNTEAFF. CDR3 nucleotide sequence: TGTGCCATCAGTGAGGCGGGACAGTCGAACACTGAAGCTTTCTTT.

This clone was counted once. This CDR3 is CATSDRGESSNQPQHF. CDR3 DNA: TGTGCCACCTCCGACAGGGGGGAATCTAGCAATCAGCCCCAGCATTTT. V and J are TRBV19 and TRBJ1-5; TRBD1 aligns across 9 bases. With V trimmed by 10 bases and J by 0 bases, 10 bases remained unmatched. The CDR3 covers 16 residues. Germline V gene lookup returns CDR1 LNHDA and CDR2 SQIVND (reference sequence).

The genes are TRBV4-2 and TRBJ2-7; D might be TRBD1 (6 bases). V lost 1 base and J 3 bases, leaving 10 bases between the germline ends. The germline V gene encodes CDR1 LGHNA and CDR2 YNFKEQ. The CDR3 spans 14 residues. CDR3 nucleotide sequence: TGTGCCAGCAGCCAAGGACAGGTTGGCTACGAGCAGTACTTC. It is translated as CASSQGQVGYEQYF.

The sample holds a few counts of this clone. The gene calls are TRBV27 and TRBJ1-3, with unresolved D. Germline CDR1 MNHEY, CDR2 SMNVEV (reference sequence). The CDR3 length is 15 residues. Trimming took 2 bases from V and 0 from J, leaving 8 bases between them. The CDR3 spells CASSLAGASGNTIYF. CDR3 nucleotide sequence: TGTGCCAGCAGTTTAGCCGGAGCCTCTGGAAACACCATATATTTT.

The chain employs TRBV5-1 and TRBJ2-3; 8 nucleotides agree with TRBD2. CDR1 is SGHRS and CDR2 is YFSETQ in the germline V gene. With V trimmed by 0 bases and J by 5 bases, 8 bases remained unmatched. There are 16 residues in the CDR3. CDR3 coding DNA: TGCGCCAGCAGCTTGGAGGGGAGCGGGGGTGGAGATACGCAGTATTTT. It encodes CASSLEGSGGGDTQYF.

The chain links TRBV5-1 to TRBJ2-3, with 7 bases fitting TRBD2. CDR1 and CDR2 (germline): SGHRS, YFSETQ. With V trimmed by 3 bases and J by 2 bases, 3 bases remained unmatched. CDR3 length: 14 amino acids. The DNA of the CDR3 is TGCGCCAGCAGCTCGCGGGGGTTCACAGATACGCAGTATTTT. As protein: CASSSRGFTDTQYF.

The gene calls are TRBV18 and TRBJ2-1; possibly TRBD1 for D (6 bases). The CDR3 has 15 residues. V lost 2 bases and J lost 6, with 14 bases in between. Germline CDR1 and CDR2: KGHSH and LQKENI. The CDR3 sequence: CASSPGTPRVNEQFF. Here the CDR3 DNA reads TGTGCCAGCTCACCAGGGACACCCCGGGTCAATGAGCAGTTCTTC.

This rearrangement joins TRBV30 to TRBJ1-6; a possible D gene is TRBD1 (5 bases). CDR1 and CDR2 from the germline V gene are GTSNPN and SVGIG (reference sequence). This CDR3 has 10 residues. Here the CDR3 DNA reads TGTGCTCCAGGGCATTCACCCCTCCACTTT. The encoded protein is CAPGHSPLHF.

This clone was counted a few times. V usage is TRBV7-2 and J usage is TRBJ1-5; perhaps TRBD1 as D (6 bases). The V end lost 6 bases, the J end lost 4 bases, and 16 bases lay between the germline ends. The CDR3 is 15 amino acids. Germline V CDR1 and CDR2: SGHTA, FQGNSA. The CDR3 bases are TGTGCCAGCAGGCCAACCGGGACAATTAATCAGCCCCAGCATTTT. Protein sequence: CASRPTGTINQPQHF. Full variable domain (remainder filled in from reference TRBV7-2 and TRBJ1-5): GAGVSQSPSNKVTEKGKDVELRCDPISGHTALYWYRQSLGQGLEFLIYFQGNSAPDKSGLPSDRFSAERTGGSVSTLTIQRTQQEDSAVYLCASRPTGTINQPQHFGDGTRLSIL.

This clone has only one observation. This chain uses TRBV29-1 with TRBJ1-1; 8 bases align to TRBD1. V lost 6 bases and J lost 2; bases outside the gene matches: 2. CDR3 length: 12 residues. The germline V gene encodes CDR1 SQVTM and CDR2 ANQGSEA. CDR3 residues: CSVRGLNTEAFF. CDR3 coding DNA: TGCAGCGTCAGGGGGCTAAACACTGAAGCTTTCTTT.

The chain recombines TRBV19 with TRBJ1-2; 8 bases map to TRBD1. This CDR3 has 15 residues. The J segment lost 3 bases and the V segment lost 6 bases, leaving 9 bases of the junction unmatched. Germline CDR1 is LNHDA and CDR2 is SQIVND (reference sequence). In DNA, the CDR3 is TGTGCCAGTAGGAAACCGGGACAGGCCGACTATGGCTACACCTTC. It is translated as CASRKPGQADYGYTF.

The CDR3 DNA is TGCGCCAGCAGCCAAGATCAGGGTCGCAGGGCCCTGAGCACTGAAGCTTTCTTT. This gives the protein CASSQDQGRRALSTEAFF. V gene TRBV4-1 combines with J gene TRBJ1-1; tentatively, D is TRBD1 (5 bases). The CDR3 loop spans 18 amino acids. Per germline, CDR1 MGHRA and CDR2 YSYEKL. The germline V and J ends were trimmed by 0 bases and 4 bases, with 21 bases remaining between them.

This chain uses TRBV6-6 with TRBJ2-3; D unresolved. Germline CDR1 is MNHNY and CDR2 is SVGAGI (reference sequence). The CDR3 covers 13 residues. Trimming took off 5 bases at V and 3 bases at J, with 9 bases between the two ends. The CDR3 DNA reads as TGTGCCAGCAGTCTTCGTCCTACAGATACGCAGTATTTT. This translates into CASSLRPTDTQYF.

This chain links TRBV5-4 with TRBJ1-3; possibly TRBD1 for D (5 bases). Germline V gene sequence: CDR1 SGHNT, CDR2 YYREEE (reference sequence). The CDR3 is 16 residues long. Deletions cut 4 bases from V and 1 base from J, with 15 bases between. This CDR3 is CASSLRAGPSGNTIYF. The CDR3 region has the DNA TGTGCCAGCAGCCTTAGAGCGGGGCCTTCTGGAAACACCATATATTTT.

This rearrangement joins TRBV27 to TRBJ1-5; D may be TRBD1 (5 bases). V dropped 3 bases and J dropped 4 bases, with 10 bases sitting between them. Germline V lookup: CDR1 MNHEY, CDR2 SMNVEV (reference sequence). There are 14 residues in the CDR3. For the CDR3, the DNA is TGTGCCAGCAGTTTTACGGGGGGGAATCAGCCCCAGCATTTT. It encodes CASSFTGGNQPQHF.

The chain uses TRBV5-4 and TRBJ2-5; 11 bases agree with TRBD1. Germline values: CDR1 SGHNT, CDR2 YYREEE (reference sequence). V lost 0 bases and J lost 4; bases outside the gene matches: 2. This CDR3 region has 15 residues. CDR3 protein: CASSLVDRGPETQYF. As DNA, the CDR3 is TGTGCCAGCAGCTTGGTGGACAGGGGGCCAGAGACCCAGTACTTC.

The rearrangement uses TRBV20-1 and TRBJ1-5; D is perhaps TRBD1 (5 bases). In germline, CDR1 is DFQATT, CDR2 SNEGSKA (reference sequence). V lost 3 bases to trimming and J lost 4 bases, with 13 bases between them. This CDR3 contains 14 residues. The CDR3 protein is CSASPGEGNQPQHF. CDR3 bases: TGCAGTGCTAGTCCCGGGGAGGGGAATCAGCCCCAGCATTTT.

The chain joins TRBV6-6 to TRBJ2-7, with 12 nucleotides matching TRBD2. Trimming at V came to 5 bases and at J to 4 bases, leaving 6 bases not matched to a gene. This CDR3 has 15 amino acids. Germline values: CDR1 MNHNY, CDR2 SVGAGI (reference sequence). The CDR3 region has the DNA TGTGCCAGCAGTCCCAGGACTAGCGGGGAGTACGAGCAGTACTTC. It is translated as CASSPRTSGEYEQYF.

This clone was seen once. The V gene is TRBV7-2, the J gene TRBJ1-1; 10 nucleotides match TRBD1. After removal of 3 bases from V and 12 bases from J, the junction contained 10 bases not matched to a gene. Germline CDR1 reads SGHTA; CDR2 reads FQGNSA. The CDR3 runs 14 residues. Here the CDR3 reads CASSLVRDRGGSFF. The DNA of the CDR3 is TGTGCCAGCAGCTTGGTCCGGGACAGGGGTGGATCTTTCTTT. Full variable domain (rest looked up from reference TRBV7-2 and TRBJ1-1): GAGVSQSPSNKVTEKGKDVELRCDPISGHTALYWYRQSLGQGLEFLIYFQGNSAPDKSGLPSDRFSAERTGGSVSTLTIQRTQQEDSAVYLCASSLVRDRGGSFFGQGTRLTVV.

This clone was counted a few times. The rearrangement links TRBV5-1 to TRBJ2-7, with 9 bases lining up with TRBD2. This CDR3 is 15 amino acids long. CDR1 and CDR2 from the germline V gene are SGHRS and YFSETQ. V shed 6 bases and J 6 bases; nucleotides not matched to a gene: 13. The chain's CDR3 is CASTRLGAREGEQYF. The CDR3 DNA reads TGCGCCAGCACCCGGCTGGGGGCGCGGGAGGGCGAGCAGTACTTC.

J is TRBJ1-4 and V is TRBV3-1 (or the pseudogene TRBV3-2); D unresolved. In germline, CDR1 is LGHDT, CDR2 YNNKEL (reference sequence). Trimming took 2 bases from V and 8 from J, leaving 15 bases between them. This CDR3 region has 15 residues. CDR3 in DNA: TGTGCCAGCAGCCAATCATTCGGACTTGTAGAAAAACTGTTTTTT. Translating gives CASSQSFGLVEKLFF.

This chain uses TRBV18 with TRBJ1-1; 8 nucleotides agree with TRBD1. The length of the CDR3 is 15 residues. CDR1 KGHSH and CDR2 LQKENI come from the germline V gene. The V and J ends lost 4 bases and 1 base, in that order; junction bases with no gene match: 5. The CDR3 protein is CASSRRQGRNTEAFF. In DNA form, the CDR3 reads TGTGCCAGCTCACGAAGACAGGGGCGGAACACTGAAGCTTTCTTT.